This T cell receptor (beta chain) was retrieved from a study of response to subunit inactivated influenza vaccine. Trimming removed 1 base from V and 4 bases from J, with 9 bases in between. This CDR3 has 14 amino acids. Germline V gives CDR1 SGHRS, CDR2 YFSETQ. In this sample, this clonotype turned up a few times. Using its own MiXCR run on the RT-PCR reads, TCRdb lists one record per CDR3 protein. The table records hundreds of thousands of distinct CDR3 sequences, around 25% of them present only once. This specimen was CD4+ T cells sorted from PBMCs, taken about 5 days after vaccination. V is TRBV5-1 and J is TRBJ1-3, with D perhaps TRBD1 (5 bases). The sequence derives from a man aged 50 or older who received an inactivated influenza vaccine. CDR3 DNA: TGCGCCAGCAGCTTGCAGGGTGACGGAAACACCATATATTTT. This codes for CASSLQGDGNTIYF.